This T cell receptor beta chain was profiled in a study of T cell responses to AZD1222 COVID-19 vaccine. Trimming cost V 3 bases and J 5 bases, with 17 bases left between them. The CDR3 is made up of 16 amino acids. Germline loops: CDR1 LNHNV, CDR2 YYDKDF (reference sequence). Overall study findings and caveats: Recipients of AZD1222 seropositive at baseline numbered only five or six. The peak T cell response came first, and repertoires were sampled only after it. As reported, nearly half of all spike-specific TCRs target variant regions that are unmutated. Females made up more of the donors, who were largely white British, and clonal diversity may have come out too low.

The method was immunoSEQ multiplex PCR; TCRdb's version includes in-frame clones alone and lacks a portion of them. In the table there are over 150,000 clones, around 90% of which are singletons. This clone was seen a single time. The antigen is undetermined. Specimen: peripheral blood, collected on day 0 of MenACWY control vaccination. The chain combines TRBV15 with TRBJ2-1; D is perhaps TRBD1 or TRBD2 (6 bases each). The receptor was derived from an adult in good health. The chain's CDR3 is CATSRRGAGANNEQFF. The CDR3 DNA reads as TGTGCCACCAGCAGGCGGGGTGCAGGGGCTAACAATGAGCAGTTCTTC.